This T cell receptor (beta chain) was profiled in a study of cytomegalovirus exposure and HLA in healthy donors. Background on the study: As an earlier analysis found, about 190 million T cells yielded about 120 million unique TCR beta sequences.

Study outcomes and limitations: In a later analysis, across HLA loci, associated TCR counts were highest for DRB1, lowest for HLA-C. A later analysis found common viral pathogens apparently linked to several of the most significant clusters. Evidence from a later analysis indicated that most CMV-associated TCR beta chains looked HLA-restricted.

Regarding this clone: Its antigen remains unidentified.

The primer mix had 60 Vbeta and 13 Jbeta primers. Profiled with immunoSEQ multiplex PCR; TCRdb holds only in-frame clones, not every one. The profile shows under 90,000 clones, approximately 82% of them singletons. Sequenced material: PBMCs. This clonotype originated in a man aged 40-49 years in good health and CMV-seronegative.

The CDR3 DNA reads as TGCAGCGTTGGGGGGGGATTATCCAAAAACATTCAGTACTTC. Amino acids: CSVGGGLSKNIQYF. V usage is TRBV29-1 and J usage is TRBJ2-4; TRBD2 matches at 7 bases. Germline-derived CDR1 and CDR2 are SQVTM and ANQGSEA. The CDR3 contains 14 residues. V dropped 4 bases and J dropped 2; count of bases not matched to a gene: 5.